These 31 T cell receptor beta chains were sequenced from one sample in a study of T cell responses to AZD1222 COVID-19 vaccine. Sequencing used immunoSEQ multiplex PCR; TCRdb keeps in-frame clones, though not all of them. The sample records about 140,000 clones, around 90% being singletons. This specimen was peripheral blood, taken on day 0 of AZD1222 vaccination. The origin of the receptors is an adult in good health.

This chain links TRBV5-4 with TRBJ2-5; TRBD1 or TRBD2 may be the D gene (5 bases each). CDR3 size: 15 residues. CDR1 and CDR2 (germline): SGHNT, YYREEE (reference sequence). The V and J ends lost 1 base and 1 base respectively, with 11 bases between them. The CDR3 here is CASSLTPGPQETQYF. For the CDR3, the DNA is TGTGCCAGCAGCTTGACCCCGGGACCCCAAGAGACCCAGTACTTC. Drawing the rest from reference TRBV5-4 and TRBJ2-5, the complete variable domain is ETGVTQSPTHLIKTRGQQVTLRCSSQSGHNTVSWYQQALGQGPQFIFQYYREEENGRGNFPPRFSGLQFPNYSSELNVNALELDDSALYLCASSLTPGPQETQYFGPGTRLLVL.

This chain links TRBV19 with TRBJ2-2, with D maybe TRBD2 (5 bases). V was pared by 7 bases and J by 2 bases, with 11 bases between. Germline loops: CDR1 LNHDA, CDR2 SQIVND (reference sequence). The CDR3 spans 14 residues. The CDR3 spells CASKLDFNTGELFF. The CDR3, as DNA: TGTGCCAGTAAATTGGACTTCAACACCGGGGAGCTGTTTTTT.

The chain carries TRBV9 and TRBJ1-2; 7 nucleotides align to TRBD1. From germline, CDR1 is SGDLS and CDR2 YYNGEE. The CDR3 covers 12 residues. Trimming at V came to 7 bases and at J to 6 bases, leaving 6 bases not matched to a gene. The CDR3 loop reads CASADRIDGYTF. Written as DNA, the CDR3 is TGTGCCAGCGCGGACAGGATAGATGGCTACACCTTC. The entire variable domain, with the rest obtained from reference TRBV9 and TRBJ1-2, is as follows: DSGVTQTPKHLITATGQRVTLRCSPRSGDLSVYWYQQSLDQGLQFLIQYYNGEERAKGNILERFSAQQFPDLHSELNLSSLELGDSALYFCASADRIDGYTFGSGTRLTVV.

With respect to this clone: Other DNA sequences in this sample translate to the same CDR3. The chain recombines TRBV6-5 with TRBJ1-1; D possibly corresponds to TRBD1 (5 bases). The CDR3 totals 13 residues. Germline V CDR1 and CDR2: MNHEY, SVGAGI. The V end lost 5 bases, the J end lost 2 bases, and 9 bases lay between the germline ends. The CDR3 bases are TGTGCCAGCAGTCCGACAGCAAACACTGAAGCTTTCTTT. It encodes CASSPTANTEAFF.

This clone was found once. The chain uses TRBV9 and TRBJ2-7; no definite D call. V lost 3 bases, J lost 0 bases, and 16 bases lay in between. The CDR3 extends over 16 amino acids. Germline V gives CDR1 SGDLS, CDR2 YYNGEE. CDR3 sequence reads: CASSAHRVSSSYEQYF. CDR3 DNA: TGTGCCAGCAGCGCTCACAGAGTTTCGAGCTCCTACGAGCAGTACTTC.

The chain is built from TRBV21-1 and TRBJ1-1. TRBV21-1 corresponds to a pseudogene. The CDR3 totals 16 residues. The CDR3, as DNA: TGTGCCAGCAGCAAAGTTGAGATGATCATGAACACTGAAGCTTTCTTT. This encodes CASSKVEMIMNTEAFF.

The V and J genes are TRBV10-3 and TRBJ2-1, with 12 bases identical to TRBD2. CDR3 length: 14 amino acids. V shed 10 bases and J 6 bases; nucleotides not matched to a gene: 7. The germline V gene has CDR1 ENHRY and CDR2 SYGVKD. The CDR3 DNA reads TGTGCCACCGCGACTAGCGGGAGTGCCAATGAGCAGTTCTTC. It translates to CATATSGSANEQFF.

This chain joins TRBV6-4 and TRBJ2-2; D not resolved. CDR3 size: 15 residues. Germline V gene lookup returns CDR1 MRHNA and CDR2 SNTAGT. Between the trimmed V and J ends, which lost 5 bases and 1 base, there was a span of 11 bases. CDR3 in DNA: TGTGCCAGCAGTCGCTTGGGTGGGAACACCGGGGAGCTGTTTTTT. As protein: CASSRLGGNTGELFF.

This clone was recorded once. The J gene is TRBJ1-2, the V gene TRBV6-5; possibly TRBD1 for D (6 bases). Deletions cut 6 bases from V and 7 bases from J, with 18 bases between. The CDR3 has 14 amino acids. Germline V gives CDR1 MNHEY, CDR2 SVGAGI. The CDR3 region is CASRQGAPGSGYTF. Here the CDR3 DNA reads TGTGCCAGCAGACAGGGAGCGCCAGGGAGTGGCTACACCTTC.

This sequence joins TRBV19 and TRBJ2-7; weak D call: TRBD2 (6 bases). The CDR3 extends over 14 amino acids. CDR1 is LNHDA and CDR2 is SQIVND in the germline V gene (reference sequence). With 4 bases removed from V and 1 base from J, the gap between germline ends came to 11 bases. CDR3 region: CASSKRGLSYEQYF. CDR3 nucleotides: TGTGCCAGTAGTAAAAGGGGACTTTCCTACGAGCAGTACTTC.

The V call is TRBV28, the J call TRBJ1-5, with D possibly being TRBD1 (6 bases). Germline V lookup: CDR1 MDHEN, CDR2 SYDVKM. V lost 11 bases and J 0 bases, leaving 17 bases between the germline ends. This CDR3 has 15 residues. CDR3 nucleotides: TGTGCCGGCAAATCCACAGGGAATAGCAATCAGCCCCAGCATTTT. Protein product: CAGKSTGNSNQPQHF.

This chain connects TRBV7-2 to TRBJ2-7, with a possible D match to TRBD2 (7 bases). V dropped 5 bases and J dropped 4 bases, with 15 bases sitting between them. This CDR3 contains 14 residues. Germline CDR1 and CDR2: SGHTA and FQGNSA. CDR3 coding DNA: TGTGCCAGCAGCAAAGGGGGGGAGATATACGAGCAGTACTTC. Its protein product is CASSKGGEIYEQYF.

The V and J genes are TRBV5-6 and TRBJ2-5; D unclear. Deletions cut 0 bases from V and 4 bases from J, with 13 bases between. There are 15 residues in the CDR3. The germline V gene has CDR1 SGHDT and CDR2 YYEEEE. The CDR3 nucleotides read TGTGCCAGCAGCTTGGTTGGGTCAGCTGGAGAGACCCAGTACTTC. Encoded protein: CASSLVGSAGETQYF. Based on the CDR3 plus reference TRBV5-6 and TRBJ2-5, the full variable domain is DAGVTQSPTHLIKTRGQQVTLRCSPKSGHDTVSWYQQALGQGPQFIFQYYEEEERQRGNFPDRFSGHQFPNYSSELNVNALLLGDSALYLCASSLVGSAGETQYFGPGTRLLVL.

The J gene is TRBJ2-1, the V gene TRBV30; D perhaps matches TRBD2 (5 bases). Germline CDR1 is GTSNPN and CDR2 is SVGIG (reference sequence). V lost 8 bases to trimming and J lost 5 bases, with 7 bases between them. The CDR3 sequence is 10 residues long. CDR3 loop: CAAGDNEQFF. DNA of the CDR3: TGTGCCGCCGGGGACAATGAGCAGTTCTTC.

The chain combines TRBV19 with TRBJ2-7; D may correspond to TRBD1 or TRBD2 (6 bases each). Trimming shortened V by 7 bases and J by 0 bases, and 13 bases separated the two germline ends. Germline CDR1 is LNHDA and CDR2 is SQIVND (reference sequence). CDR3 length equals 14 residues. This CDR3 is CASTRGGNSYEQYF. The CDR3 DNA reads as TGTGCCAGTACGAGAGGGGGGAACTCCTACGAGCAGTACTTC.

The CDR3 sequence is CASSPGDRTNYGYTF. The CDR3 DNA sequence: TGTGCCAGCTCGCCGGGGGACCGAACTAACTATGGCTACACCTTC. V usage is TRBV18 and J usage is TRBJ1-2; D possibly corresponds to TRBD1 (5 bases). Germline V lookup: CDR1 KGHSH, CDR2 LQKENI. V was cut by 6 bases and J by 0 bases, with 14 bases left in between. The CDR3 contains 15 residues.

V usage is TRBV5-6 and J usage is TRBJ1-4; 7 positions agree with TRBD1. Germline lookup yields CDR1 SGHDT and CDR2 YYEEEE. The J segment lost 11 bases and the V segment lost 3 bases, leaving 10 bases of the junction unmatched. The CDR3 extends over 14 amino acids. CDR3 loop: CASSSTGRDGKLFF. The CDR3 DNA reads as TGTGCCAGCAGCTCGACAGGGAGGGATGGGAAACTGTTTTTT.

The V gene is TRBV11-2, the J gene TRBJ1-6; 9 nucleotides match TRBD1. This CDR3 is built from 16 residues. Looked up from germline, CDR1 is SGHAT and CDR2 is FQNNGV. J gave up 9 bases and V 5 bases, and 11 bases lay outside the gene matches. CDR3 loop: CASSLTSGTGSSPLHF. CDR3 nucleotide sequence: TGTGCCAGCAGCCTAACCTCCGGGACAGGGTCTTCACCCCTCCACTTT.

J is TRBJ2-1 and V is TRBV7-2; D is uncertain. The CDR3 is 15 residues long. Germline V gene lookup returns CDR1 SGHTA and CDR2 FQGNSA. V lost 3 bases, J lost 0 bases, and 9 bases lay in between. CDR3: CASSFSSSSYNEQFF. The CDR3 DNA follows: TGTGCCAGCAGCTTCTCATCCAGCTCCTACAATGAGCAGTTCTTC.

The chain combines TRBV25-1 with TRBJ2-1; 7 positions match TRBD2. The germline CDR1 and CDR2 sequences are MGHDK and SYGVNS. The CDR3 length is 17 residues. V gave up 5 bases and J gave up 3 bases; unmatched junction bases: 13. The CDR3 region is CASSPKGRDFRYNEQFF. CDR3 nucleotide sequence: TGTGCCAGCAGTCCTAAGGGGAGGGATTTCCGCTACAATGAGCAGTTCTTC.

The chain employs TRBV19 and TRBJ1-2; D gene uncertain. Trimming took off 3 bases at V and 10 bases at J, with 9 bases between the two ends. CDR3 length: 11 amino acids. Germline values: CDR1 LNHDA, CDR2 SQIVND (reference sequence). The CDR3 DNA follows: TGTGCCAGTAGTATCGTACAGACCTACACCTTC. Residues: CASSIVQTYTF.

The chain is built from TRBV5-6 and TRBJ1-1; 9 nucleotides agree with TRBD1. CDR1 and CDR2 from the germline V gene are SGHDT and YYEEEE. V lost 4 bases and J lost 1; bases outside the gene matches: 2. This CDR3 spans 14 amino acids. CDR3 region: CASSGDRANTEAFF. The CDR3 DNA reads TGTGCCAGCAGCGGGGACAGGGCGAACACTGAAGCTTTCTTT.

Only a few counts were recorded for this clone. V and J are TRBV6-2 or TRBV6-3 and TRBJ2-1; 7 nucleotides line up with TRBD2. Per the germline V gene, CDR1 is MNHEY and CDR2 is SVGEGT. The ends lost 2 bases at V and 0 bases at J; junction bases unmatched: 10. This CDR3 region has 18 residues. CDR3 residues: CASSYVAGRGSSYNEQFF. CDR3 bases: TGTGCCAGCAGTTACGTGGCGGGTCGCGGGAGCTCCTACAATGAGCAGTTCTTC.

This clone was recorded only once. The rearrangement links TRBV4-2 to TRBJ2-1, with D possibly being TRBD1 or TRBD2 (5 bases each). Germline V gives CDR1 LGHNA, CDR2 YNFKEQ. The length of the CDR3 is 14 residues. Trimming pared 3 bases from V and 4 bases from J, leaving 10 bases between. CDR3 sequence: CASSQRDGYNEQFF. The CDR3 DNA reads as TGTGCCAGCAGCCAGAGGGACGGATACAATGAGCAGTTCTTC.

This chain uses TRBV14 with TRBJ2-5, with D unresolved. There are 13 residues in the CDR3. CDR1 and CDR2 from the germline V gene are SGHDN and FVKESK. V was shortened by 4 bases and J by 2 bases, with 8 bases between the two germline ends. Here the CDR3 DNA reads TGTGCCAGCAGCCCTGGGTTGCAAGAGACCCAGTACTTC. It codes for CASSPGLQETQYF.

The chain joins TRBV6-5 to TRBJ1-4, with a weak D call TRBD1 (5 bases). Germline-derived CDR1 and CDR2 are MNHEY and SVGAGI. V was trimmed by 6 bases and J by 8 bases, leaving 16 bases between them. The CDR3 has 14 amino acids. The CDR3 DNA sequence: TGTGCCAGCAGGACGGGACCACGAGGGGAAAAACTGTTTTTT. Its protein is CASRTGPRGEKLFF.

The V and J genes are TRBV28 and TRBJ2-2; D is perhaps TRBD1 or TRBD2 (5 bases each). Germline V gives CDR1 MDHEN, CDR2 SYDVKM. The CDR3 has 14 amino acids. V lost 8 bases, J lost 2 bases, and 12 bases lay in between. The CDR3 DNA reads as TGTGCCAGCCAAAGCGGACAAAACACCGGGGAGCTGTTTTTT. Translated: CASQSGQNTGELFF.

V is TRBV5-6 and J is TRBJ1-2; 9 bases match TRBD1. The CDR3 extends over 16 amino acids. V lost 2 bases to trimming and J lost 2 bases; unmatched junction nucleotides: 7. Germline assignment: CDR1 SGHDT and CDR2 YYEEEE. In DNA, the CDR3 is TGTGCCAGCAGCTTTCACCCGACAGGGGGGAACTATGGCTACACCTTC. Its protein product is CASSFHPTGGNYGYTF.

The chain couples TRBV11-1 to TRBJ2-4; 8 bases are shared with TRBD1. Trimming at V came to 4 bases and at J to 8 bases, leaving 10 bases not matched to a gene. Germline V gives CDR1 SGHAT, CDR2 FQDESV (reference sequence). The CDR3 is 15 residues long. CDR3: CASSSEFQGADIQYF. For the CDR3, the DNA is TGTGCCAGCAGCTCCGAATTCCAGGGGGCGGACATTCAGTACTTC.

J is TRBJ1-5 and V is TRBV6-5, with 7 bases fitting TRBD1. V shed 7 bases and J 1 base; nucleotides not matched to a gene: 4. Germline assignment: CDR1 MNHEY and CDR2 SVGAGI. The CDR3 extends over 14 amino acids. The CDR3 reads CASILGQSNQPQHF. CDR3 bases: TGTGCCAGCATATTGGGACAGAGCAATCAGCCCCAGCATTTT.

This chain connects TRBV18 to TRBJ1-5; D may be TRBD1 (6 bases). V was pared by 6 bases and J by 7 bases, with 13 bases between. Germline V gives CDR1 KGHSH, CDR2 LQKENI. The CDR3 consists of 13 residues. CDR3 nucleotides: TGTGCCAGCTCCCGAGGGGGGACCCAGCCCCAGCATTTT. As protein: CASSRGGTQPQHF.